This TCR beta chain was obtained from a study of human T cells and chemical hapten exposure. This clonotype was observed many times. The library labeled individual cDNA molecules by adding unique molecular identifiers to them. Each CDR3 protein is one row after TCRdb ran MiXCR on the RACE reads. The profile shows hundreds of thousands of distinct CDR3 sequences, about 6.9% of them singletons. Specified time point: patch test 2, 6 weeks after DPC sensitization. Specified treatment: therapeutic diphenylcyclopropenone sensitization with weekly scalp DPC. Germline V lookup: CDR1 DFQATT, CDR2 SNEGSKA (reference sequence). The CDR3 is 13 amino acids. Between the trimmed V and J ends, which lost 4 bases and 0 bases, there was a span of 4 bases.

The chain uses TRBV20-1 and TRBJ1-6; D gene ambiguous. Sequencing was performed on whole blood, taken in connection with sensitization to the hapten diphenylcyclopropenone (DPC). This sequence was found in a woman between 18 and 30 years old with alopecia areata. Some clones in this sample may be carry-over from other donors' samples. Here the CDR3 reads CSAMSSYNSPLHF. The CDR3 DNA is TGCAGTGCTATGAGCTCCTATAATTCACCCCTCCACTTT.